One and the same sample provided the 32 T cell receptor beta chains below, sequenced in a study of T cells in Graves' hyperthyroidism and ophthalmopathy. The investigators amplified TCR beta CDR3 regions from RNA transcripts. The TCR CDR3 was amplified in a first-round RT-PCR using the HTBI primer set. TCRdb passed the multiplex PCR reads through MiXCR, listing each CDR3 protein once. The data contain fewer than 450,000 distinct CDR3 sequences, approximately 17% of them singletons. Sequenced sample: blood. The source of these receptors is a man between 18 and 35 years old with Graves' ophthalmopathy.

The chain couples TRBV3-1 to TRBJ1-2, with D possibly being TRBD1 (6 bases). In germline, CDR1 is LGHDT, CDR2 YNNKEL (reference sequence). V was trimmed by 4 bases and J by 5 bases, leaving 17 bases between them. The CDR3 loop spans 15 amino acids. In DNA form, the CDR3 reads TGTGCCAGCAGCCCCCTCGGACAGTCTGGTTATGGCTACACCTTC. Amino acids: CASSPLGQSGYGYTF.

This clonotype was picked up a small number of times. The genes are TRBV5-6 and TRBJ1-1, with 9 bases lining up with TRBD1. Trimming removed 2 bases from V and 7 bases from J; junction bases left unmatched: 12. This CDR3 spans 16 amino acids. Germline CDR1 and CDR2: SGHDT and YYEEEE. CDR3 in DNA: TGTGCCAGCAGCTTCAGGGGGACAGGGAAGCACGGTGAAGCTTTCTTT. This encodes CASSFRGTGKHGEAFF.

There are many counts of this clonotype. The V gene is TRBV11-3, the J gene TRBJ1-6; no definite D call. The CDR3 has 15 residues. Trimming shortened V by 6 bases and J by 0 bases, and 9 bases separated the two germline ends. Germline lookup yields CDR1 SGHNT and CDR2 YENEEA. CDR3 region: CASRIEGSYNSPLHF. CDR3 sequence (DNA): TGTGCCAGCAGGATAGAGGGCTCCTATAATTCACCCCTCCACTTT.

This clonotype came up many times. V gene TRBV11-2 combines with J gene TRBJ1-2; maybe TRBD1 (5 bases). Deletions cut 5 bases from V and 2 bases from J, with 15 bases between. The CDR3 totals 15 residues. Germline V gene data show CDR1 as SGHAT and CDR2 as FQNNGV. The CDR3 loop is CASSKGQQPNYGYTF. The CDR3 DNA sequence: TGTGCCAGCAGCAAAGGACAACAACCAAACTATGGCTACACCTTC.

This chain connects TRBV11-1 to TRBJ1-6, with a possible D match to TRBD1 (6 bases). CDR3 size: 16 residues. V was trimmed by 2 bases and J by 8 bases, leaving 16 bases between them. CDR1 SGHAT and CDR2 FQDESV come from the germline V gene (reference sequence). The CDR3 bases are TGTGCCAGCAGCTTAACAGGGCGTCTATTTTATTCACCCCTCCACTTT. Amino acids: CASSLTGRLFYSPLHF.

This rearrangement joins TRBV20-1 to TRBJ2-4, with TRBD2 matching over 12 bases. The CDR3 consists of 16 residues. V shed 3 bases and J 3 bases; nucleotides not matched to a gene: 6. Germline CDR1 DFQATT, CDR2 SNEGSKA (reference sequence). The CDR3 DNA reads TGCAGTGCTAGGGCTAGCGGGGGGGCCGGCAAAAACATTCAGTACTTC. Translated, it gives CSARASGGAGKNIQYF.

The V and J genes are TRBV24-1 and TRBJ2-1; 8 nucleotides agree with TRBD1. Trimming cost V 4 bases and J 7 bases; bases outside gene matches: 11. CDR1 and CDR2 from the germline V gene are KGHDR and SFDVKD. This CDR3 contains 16 residues. DNA for the CDR3: TGTGCCACCAGTGACGACAGGGGTGGTAGCTATAATGAGCAGTTCTTC. Protein sequence: CATSDDRGGSYNEQFF.

This clonotype turned up a few times. The V and J genes are TRBV7-3 and TRBJ1-2; 8 bases map to TRBD1. V was pared by 0 bases and J by 1 base, with 19 bases of the junction left unmatched. Germline CDR1 and CDR2: SGHTA and FQGTGA. The length of the CDR3 is 21 residues. CDR3 protein: CASSLTNHPKDRVESNYGYTF. Written as DNA, the CDR3 is TGTGCCAGCAGCTTAACGAATCATCCCAAGGACAGGGTTGAAAGTAACTATGGCTACACCTTC.

The rearrangement links TRBV5-6 to TRBJ2-3; TRBD2 is a possible D gene (6 bases). Trimming pared 1 base from V and 1 base from J, leaving 7 bases between. CDR1 and CDR2 (germline): SGHDT, YYEEEE. The CDR3 consists of 14 residues. CDR3 protein: CASSLWGGTDTQYF. CDR3 sequence (DNA): TGTGCCAGCAGCTTGTGGGGGGGCACAGATACGCAGTATTTT.

This clonotype was counted ten times or more. V gene TRBV2 combines with J gene TRBJ2-7; no reliable D call. Germline CDR1 and CDR2: SNHLY and FYNNEI. Between the trimmed V and J ends, which lost 5 bases and 8 bases, there was a span of 7 bases. This CDR3 contains 10 residues. CDR3 nucleotides: TGTGCCAGCAGTAACTTGAAGCAGTACTTC. The encoded protein is CASSNLKQYF.

The table lists this clonotype with a few counts. CDR3 region: CASKSGFGYTF. CDR3 nucleotide sequence: TGTGCCAGTAAGAGCGGATTCGGCTACACCTTC. The chain links TRBV6-1 to TRBJ1-2; D ambiguous. Germline CDR1 reads MNHNS; CDR2 reads SASEGT. Trimming pared 9 bases from V and 8 bases from J, leaving 13 bases between. The CDR3 is made up of 11 amino acids.

This clonotype was seen a handful of times. The chain has TRBV12-3 or TRBV12-4 and TRBJ2-3, with TRBD2 identical over 7 bases. J was trimmed by 2 bases and V by 7 bases; bases with no gene match: 15. The CDR3 extends over 17 amino acids. The CDR3 DNA sequence: TGTGCCAGCATTCCGGGGGGAGGGGCCGAGTTCACAGATACGCAGTATTTT. Its translation is CASIPGGGAEFTDTQYF.

This clonotype was observed many times. The J gene is TRBJ2-5, the V gene TRBV12-3 or TRBV12-4; D is possibly TRBD1 or TRBD2 (5 bases each). The V end was cut by 7 bases, the J end by 2 bases, with 17 bases between. The CDR3 runs 15 residues. CDR3 sequence: CASTFRGDKQETQYF. As DNA, the CDR3 is TGTGCCAGCACCTTTCGAGGGGATAAGCAAGAGACCCAGTACTTC.

This clonotype was recorded a few times. The chain recombines TRBV7-2 with TRBJ1-3; D unclear. Germline V gene data show CDR1 as SGHTA and CDR2 as FQGNSA. The V and J ends lost 1 base and 2 bases respectively, with 9 bases between them. The CDR3 runs to 15 residues. CDR3 in amino acids: CASSLVPGAGNTIYF. CDR3 sequence (DNA): TGTGCCAGCAGCTTAGTTCCGGGAGCTGGAAACACCATATATTTT.

At least ten counts were recorded for this clonotype. The chain employs TRBV28 and TRBJ1-1; TRBD1 matches at 7 bases. The CDR3 has 16 amino acids. Germline V gene data show CDR1 as MDHEN and CDR2 as SYDVKM. V lost 7 bases, J lost 7 bases, and 18 bases stayed unmatched. In DNA, the CDR3 is TGTGCCAGCACTCCCGGCAGGGGGGGCTGGCGTATTGAAGCTTTCTTT. This codes for CASTPGRGGWRIEAFF.

The chain couples TRBV9 to TRBJ2-1; TRBD1 is a possible D gene (6 bases). V was cut by 4 bases and J by 6 bases, with 20 bases left in between. This CDR3 contains 16 residues. Germline values: CDR1 SGDLS, CDR2 YYNGEE. CDR3 residues: CASSKRLQGPLNEQFF. The CDR3 DNA reads as TGTGCCAGCAGCAAAAGGCTGCAGGGGCCGCTCAATGAGCAGTTCTTC. Based on the CDR3 plus reference TRBV9 and TRBJ2-1, the full variable domain is DSGVTQTPKHLITATGQRVTLRCSPRSGDLSVYWYQQSLDQGLQFLIQYYNGEERAKGNILERFSAQQFPDLHSELNLSSLELGDSALYFCASSKRLQGPLNEQFFGPGTRLTVL.

This clonotype appeared a few times. The chain couples TRBV5-1 to TRBJ2-5, with D uncertain. The CDR3 has 13 amino acids. Per germline, CDR1 SGHRS and CDR2 YFSETQ. The V end lost 2 bases, the J end lost 1 base, and 6 bases lay between the germline ends. DNA of the CDR3: TGCGCCAGCAGCTTACACAGCCAAGAGACCCAGTACTTC. Amino acid sequence: CASSLHSQETQYF.

This clonotype was seen ten or more times. This chain connects TRBV11-2 to TRBJ2-2, with D unclear. V was cut by 3 bases and J by 2 bases, with 16 bases left in between. CDR1 and CDR2 from the germline V gene are SGHAT and FQNNGV. The CDR3 covers 17 residues. The chain's CDR3 is CASSFFSVTQNTGELFF. CDR3 coding DNA: TGTGCCAGCAGCTTTTTCTCGGTGACACAAAACACCGGGGAGCTGTTTTTT.

This clonotype has more than one count but fewer than ten. This chain links TRBV18 with TRBJ1-5; a weak D match, TRBD1 (6 bases). V lost 1 base, J lost 6 bases, and 13 bases lay in between. Germline V gene lookup returns CDR1 KGHSH and CDR2 LQKENI. There are 15 residues in the CDR3. This chain's CDR3 is CASSPQGVGGQPQHF. The DNA for the CDR3 is TGTGCCAGCTCACCACAGGGGGTGGGAGGTCAGCCCCAGCATTTT.

This clonotype was counted between two and nine times. The chain links TRBV4-1 to TRBJ1-4, with D unclear. This CDR3 is 13 amino acids long. Germline-derived CDR1 and CDR2 are MGHRA and YSYEKL. Deletions cut 3 bases from V and 4 bases from J, with 6 bases between. The CDR3 loop reads CASSQLFNEKLFF. CDR3 coding DNA: TGCGCCAGCAGCCAGCTTTTTAATGAAAAACTGTTTTTT.

The V and J genes are TRBV5-1 and TRBJ2-3; perhaps D is TRBD1 or TRBD2 (5 bases each). Trimming cost V 4 bases and J 2 bases, with 14 bases left between them. The CDR3 totals 15 residues. Germline V gene sequence: CDR1 SGHRS, CDR2 YFSETQ. The CDR3: CASSLRDGSTDTQYF. The CDR3 DNA follows: TGCGCCAGCAGCCTTAGGGACGGTTCCACAGATACGCAGTATTTT.

This clonotype was observed a few times. The gene calls are TRBV7-8 and TRBJ2-7, with D possibly TRBD2 on 5 matching bases. The CDR3 contains 14 residues. V gave up 5 bases and J gave up 3 bases, with 14 bases separating them. Germline V CDR1 and CDR2: SGHVS, FQNEAQ. The CDR3 protein is CASSPGRLIYEQYF. DNA of the CDR3: TGTGCCAGCAGCCCTGGTCGACTAATCTACGAGCAGTACTTC.

This clonotype was seen a few times. The V gene is TRBV4-1, the J gene TRBJ1-3; possibly TRBD1 for D (5 bases). V shed 2 bases and J shed 0 bases, with 11 bases lying between them. Germline-derived CDR1 and CDR2 are MGHRA and YSYEKL. The CDR3 is 16 amino acids. The CDR3 DNA reads TGCGCCAGCAGCCAACCGACAGTCGTCTCTGGAAACACCATATATTTT. The encoded protein is CASSQPTVVSGNTIYF.

V usage is TRBV19 and J usage is TRBJ2-2; D not resolved. Trimming stripped 6 bases from V and 1 base from J, with 9 bases between. The germline gives CDR1 LNHDA, CDR2 SQIVND (reference sequence). The CDR3 consists of 14 residues. In nucleotides, the CDR3 is TGTGCCAGTAGCAGAAGAGAGAACACCGGGGAGCTGTTTTTT. Translating gives CASSRRENTGELFF.

This clonotype was seen ten or more times. The rearrangement links TRBV3-1 to TRBJ1-3; D unclear. Trimming removed 3 bases from V and 7 bases from J, with 10 bases in between. The length of the CDR3 is 13 residues. CDR1 is LGHDT, CDR2 YNNKEL, per germline (reference sequence). For the CDR3, the DNA is TGTGCCAGCAGCCAGGAGAGAAGGAACACCATATATTTT. Amino acids: CASSQERRNTIYF.

V gene TRBV3-1 combines with J gene TRBJ1-4; TRBD1 might be the D (6 bases). Germline values: CDR1 LGHDT, CDR2 YNNKEL (reference sequence). This CDR3 contains 16 residues. V was clipped by 0 bases and J by 4 bases, with 12 bases between them. The CDR3 loop reads CASSQDLQGRNEKLFF. CDR3 sequence (DNA): TGTGCCAGCAGCCAAGATCTACAGGGCCGTAATGAAAAACTGTTTTTT.

This clonotype occurred a few times. The chain recombines TRBV5-8 with TRBJ2-2; the D call may be TRBD1 or TRBD2 (5 bases each). CDR3 length: 17 amino acids. Between the trimmed V and J ends, which lost 2 bases and 5 bases, there was a span of 19 bases. CDR1 SGHTS and CDR2 YDEGEE come from the germline V gene. CDR3 loop: CASSFDLSGLRTGELFF. For the CDR3, the DNA is TGTGCCAGCAGCTTTGACCTGTCGGGGCTGAGGACCGGGGAGCTGTTTTTT. Complete variable domain (other parts from reference TRBV5-8 and TRBJ2-2): EAGVTQSPTHLIKTRGQQATLRCSPISGHTSVYWYQQALGLGLQFLLWYDEGEERNRGNFPPRFSGRQFPNYSSELNVNALELEDSALYLCASSFDLSGLRTGELFFGEGSRLTVL.

For this clonotype: This could be a read error, since a much larger clone is one nucleotide away. The chain combines TRBV5-8 with TRBJ1-1; D remains ambiguous. The CDR3 extends over 16 amino acids. The germline V gene has CDR1 SGHTS and CDR2 YDEGEE. V lost 1 base to trimming and J lost 4 bases, with 17 bases between them. The CDR3: CASSLIRLLVTTEAFF. CDR3 in DNA: TGTGCCAGCAGCTTGATTCGGCTTTTGGTGACCACTGAAGCTTTCTTT.

This clonotype was seen only a few times. A much bigger clone sits one base away, suggesting this may be a read error. The chain has TRBV7-2 and TRBJ1-3, with D maybe TRBD1 (5 bases). Germline V gene lookup returns CDR1 SGHTA and CDR2 FQGNSA. V lost 4 bases to trimming and J lost 0 bases, with 13 bases between them. The CDR3 loop spans 16 amino acids. CDR3 in DNA: TGTGCCAGCAGCTCCCTCAGGGCAATCTCTGGAAACACCATATATTTT. It encodes CASSSLRAISGNTIYF.

This clonotype was seen many times. The chain carries TRBV2 and TRBJ1-5; D is possibly TRBD1 (5 bases). Looked up from germline, CDR1 is SNHLY and CDR2 is FYNNEI. V lost 7 bases and J 6 bases, leaving 13 bases between the germline ends. The CDR3 totals 13 residues. CDR3 sequence: CASTRRGPQPQHF. The CDR3 bases are TGTGCCAGCACGAGGAGGGGCCCTCAGCCCCAGCATTTT.

This clonotype was recorded at least ten times. This chain links TRBV6-1 with TRBJ1-5, with a tentative D call TRBD1 (5 bases). Per the germline V gene, CDR1 is MNHNS and CDR2 is SASEGT. V lost 8 bases, J lost 5 bases, and 10 bases lay in between. This CDR3 is 12 amino acids long. CDR3 nucleotides: TGTGCCAGCGCAGGGTTGGATCAGCCCCAGCATTTT. It specifies CASAGLDQPQHF.

This clonotype has only a few counts. The rearrangement links TRBV6-1 to TRBJ2-5; 8 bases map to TRBD1. J gave up 4 bases and V 3 bases, and 4 bases lay outside the gene matches. Germline V CDR1 and CDR2: MNHNS, SASEGT. The CDR3 runs 14 residues. CDR3 sequence: CASSDPGGIETQYF. CDR3 sequence (DNA): TGTGCCAGCAGTGATCCAGGGGGCATAGAGACCCAGTACTTC.